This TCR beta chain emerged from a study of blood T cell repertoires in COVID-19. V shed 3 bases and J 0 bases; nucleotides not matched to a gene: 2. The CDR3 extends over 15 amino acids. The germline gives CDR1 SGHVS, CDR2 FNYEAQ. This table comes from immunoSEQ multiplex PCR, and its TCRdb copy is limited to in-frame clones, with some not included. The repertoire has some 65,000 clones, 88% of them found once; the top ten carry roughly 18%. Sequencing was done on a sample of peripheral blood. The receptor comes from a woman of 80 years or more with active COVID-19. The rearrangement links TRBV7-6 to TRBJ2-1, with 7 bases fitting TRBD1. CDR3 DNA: TGTGCCAGCAGCTTTAGGGGGCCCTCCTACAATGAGCAGTTCTTC. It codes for CASSFRGPSYNEQFF.